This paragraph reports one T cell receptor (beta chain). Via MiXCR, TCRdb re-called the RT-PCR reads, giving one row per CDR3 protein. Of 550,000 to 750,000 distinct CDR3 sequences listed, 13% to 15% are singletons. There are 15 residues in the CDR3. V lost 3 bases and J 2 bases, leaving 13 bases between the germline ends. The germline V gene encodes CDR1 MGHRA and CDR2 YSYEKL. This chain links TRBV4-1 with TRBJ2-5; D unclear. This clonotype was obtained from a female donor in good health, serving as a healthy control. Sequenced material: memory CD4+ T cells from blood. Here the CDR3 DNA reads TGCGCCAGCAGCCAGTCTCGGCCAGAACAAGAGACCCAGTACTTC. This encodes CASSQSRPEQETQYF.